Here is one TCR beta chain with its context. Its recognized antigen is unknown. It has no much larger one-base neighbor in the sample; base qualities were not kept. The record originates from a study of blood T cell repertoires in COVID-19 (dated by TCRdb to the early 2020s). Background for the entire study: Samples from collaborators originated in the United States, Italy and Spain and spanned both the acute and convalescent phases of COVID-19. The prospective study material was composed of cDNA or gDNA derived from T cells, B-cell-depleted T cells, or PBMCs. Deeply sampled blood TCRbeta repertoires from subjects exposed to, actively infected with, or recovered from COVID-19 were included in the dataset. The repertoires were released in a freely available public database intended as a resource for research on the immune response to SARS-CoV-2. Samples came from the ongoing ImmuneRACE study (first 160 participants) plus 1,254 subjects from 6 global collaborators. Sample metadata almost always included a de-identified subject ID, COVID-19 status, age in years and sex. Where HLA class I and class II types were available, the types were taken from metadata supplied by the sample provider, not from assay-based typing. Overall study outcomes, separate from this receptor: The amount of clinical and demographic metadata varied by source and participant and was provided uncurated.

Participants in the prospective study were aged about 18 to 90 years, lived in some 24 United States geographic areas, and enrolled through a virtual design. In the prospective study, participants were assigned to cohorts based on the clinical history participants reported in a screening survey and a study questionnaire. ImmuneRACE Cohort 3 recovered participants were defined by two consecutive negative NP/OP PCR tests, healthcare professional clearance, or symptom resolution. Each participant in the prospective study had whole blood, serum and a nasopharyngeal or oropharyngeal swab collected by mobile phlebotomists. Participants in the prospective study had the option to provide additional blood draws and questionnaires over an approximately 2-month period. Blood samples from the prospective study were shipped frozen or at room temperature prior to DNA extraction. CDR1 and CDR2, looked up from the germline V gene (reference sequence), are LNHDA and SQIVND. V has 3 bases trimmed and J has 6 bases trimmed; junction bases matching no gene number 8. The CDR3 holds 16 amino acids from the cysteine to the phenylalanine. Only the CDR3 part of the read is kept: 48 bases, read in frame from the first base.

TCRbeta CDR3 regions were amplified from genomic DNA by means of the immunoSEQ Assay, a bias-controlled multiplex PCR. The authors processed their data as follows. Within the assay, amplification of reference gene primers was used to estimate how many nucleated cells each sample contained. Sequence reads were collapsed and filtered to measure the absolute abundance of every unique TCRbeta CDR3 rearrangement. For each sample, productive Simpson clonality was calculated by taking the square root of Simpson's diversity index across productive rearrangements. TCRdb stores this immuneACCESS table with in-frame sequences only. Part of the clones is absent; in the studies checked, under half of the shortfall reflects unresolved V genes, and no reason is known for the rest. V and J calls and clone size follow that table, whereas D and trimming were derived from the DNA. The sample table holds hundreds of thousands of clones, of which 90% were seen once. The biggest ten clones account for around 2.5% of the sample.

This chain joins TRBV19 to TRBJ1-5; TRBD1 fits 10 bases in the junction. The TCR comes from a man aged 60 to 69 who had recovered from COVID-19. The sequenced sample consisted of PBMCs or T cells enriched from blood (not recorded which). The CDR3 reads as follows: CASSMALGQGRQPQHF. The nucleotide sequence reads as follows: TGTGCCAGTAGTATGGCATTGGGACAGGGGCGTCAGCCCCAGCATTTT.